These 7 T cell receptor beta chains were sequenced from one sample in a study of T cells in Graves' hyperthyroidism and ophthalmopathy. Amplified TCR beta CDR3 regions came from RNA transcripts. RT-PCR in the first round (using the HTBI primer set) targeted the TCR CDR3. MiXCR was run by TCRdb on the multiplex PCR reads, yielding one entry per CDR3 protein. The sample lists some 550,000 distinct CDR3 sequences, less than 25% seen once, with approximately 26% in the top ten. The sequenced sample was blood. All receptors derive from a man between 18 and 29 years old with Graves' hyperthyroidism.

This clonotype was seen at least ten times. The CDR3 nucleotides are TGCAGCGTTGGTGCAACTCAAGAGACCCAGTACTTC. This translates into CSVGATQETQYF. V and J are TRBV29-1 and TRBJ2-5; D is unclear. The CDR3 contains 12 residues. V gave up 4 bases and J gave up 2 bases, with 8 bases separating them. The germline V gene encodes CDR1 SQVTM and CDR2 ANQGSEA. The full variable domain, its missing parts supplied by reference TRBV29-1 and TRBJ2-5, is SAVISQKPSRDICQRGTSLTIQCQVDSQVTMMFWYRQQPGQSLTLIATANQGSEATYESGFVIDKFPISRPNLTFSTLTVSNMSPEDSSIYLCSVGATQETQYFGPGTRLLVL.

This clonotype was recorded many times. The chain combines TRBV29-1 with TRBJ2-7; D is possibly TRBD2 (7 bases). Trimming took off 5 bases at V and 5 bases at J, with 19 bases between the two ends. Germline CDR1 reads SQVTM; CDR2 reads ANQGSEA. The CDR3 loop spans 14 amino acids. CDR3 residues: CSVPEGGAVDEQYF. The CDR3 DNA reads TGCAGCGTTCCCGAGGGGGGGGCCGTCGACGAGCAGTACTTC.

This chain joins TRBV24-1 and TRBJ2-7; 8 bases line up with TRBD1. With V trimmed by 4 bases and J by 7 bases, 14 bases remained unmatched. The CDR3 sequence is 16 residues long. From germline, CDR1 is KGHDR and CDR2 SFDVKD. In nucleotides, the CDR3 is TGTGCCACCAGTGACCCCCGACAGGGGCTATATGGGGAGCAGTACTTC. It specifies CATSDPRQGLYGEQYF.

The rearrangement joins TRBV7-9 to TRBJ1-2; D is perhaps TRBD1 (5 bases). The CDR3 totals 14 residues. Trimming shortened V by 3 bases and J by 5 bases, and 13 bases separated the two germline ends. Germline lookup yields CDR1 SEHNR and CDR2 FQNEAQ (reference sequence). CDR3 coding DNA: TGTGCCAGCAGCTTCGCAGGGTCTCAGTATGGCTACACCTTC. Protein sequence: CASSFAGSQYGYTF. The full variable domain, with the rest looked up from reference TRBV7-9 and TRBJ1-2, is DTGVSQNPRHKITKRGQNVTFRCDPISEHNRLYWYRQTLGQGPEFLTYFQNEAQLEKSRLLSDRFSAERPKGSFSTLEIQRTEQGDSAMYLCASSFAGSQYGYTFGSGTRLTVV.

This clonotype has a count of ten or more. The chain has TRBV5-1 and TRBJ2-6; D unresolved. Germline CDR1 and CDR2: SGHRS and YFSETQ. V lost 2 bases and J 7 bases, leaving 10 bases between the germline ends. The CDR3 contains 14 residues. CDR3 in DNA: TGCGCCAGCAGCTTAGGGAACCCCGCCAACGTCCTGACTTTC. Residues: CASSLGNPANVLTF. Full variable domain (outside the CDR3, taken from reference TRBV5-1 and TRBJ2-6): KAGVTQTPRYLIKTRGQQVTLSCSPISGHRSVSWYQQTPGQGLQFLFEYFSETQRNKGNFPGRFSGRQFSNSRSEMNVSTLELGDSALYLCASSLGNPANVLTFGAGSRLTVL.

This clonotype was seen repeatedly, ten times or more. This CDR3 reads CASGYRGLGYGYTF. CDR3 nucleotide sequence: TGTGCCAGCGGATACAGGGGGCTTGGGTATGGCTACACCTTC. The rearrangement joins TRBV6-5 to TRBJ1-2; TRBD1 matches at 9 bases. CDR1 MNHEY and CDR2 SVGAGI come from the germline V gene. The CDR3 is 14 amino acids. The V segment lost 8 bases and the J segment 5 bases; nucleotides outside the gene matches: 9.

This clonotype occurred many times. The CDR3 sequence: CAWSTAGIPQGNTIYF. The CDR3 DNA follows: TGTGCCTGGAGTACCGCGGGCATCCCGCAAGGAAACACCATATATTTT. The rearrangement links TRBV30 to TRBJ1-3; D is ambiguous. This CDR3 spans 16 amino acids. Germline V CDR1 and CDR2: GTSNPN, SVGIG (reference sequence). The ends were cut back, 2 bases at V and 4 bases at J, with 18 bases in the middle.